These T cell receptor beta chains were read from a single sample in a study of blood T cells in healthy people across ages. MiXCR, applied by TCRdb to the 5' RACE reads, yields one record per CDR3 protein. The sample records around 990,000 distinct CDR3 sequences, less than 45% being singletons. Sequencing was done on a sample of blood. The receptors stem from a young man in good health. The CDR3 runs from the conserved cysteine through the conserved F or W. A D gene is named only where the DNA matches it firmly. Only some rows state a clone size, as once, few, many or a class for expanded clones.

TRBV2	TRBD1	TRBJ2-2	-	CASSQDRVVPRAGELFF	TGTGCCAGCAGCCAGGACAGGGTTGTTCCCCGGGCCGGGGAGCTGTTTTTT
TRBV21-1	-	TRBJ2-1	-	CASSVDSTGGPLNEQFF	TGTGCCAGCAGCGTAGACTCTACGGGGGGCCCACTAAATGAGCAGTTCTTC
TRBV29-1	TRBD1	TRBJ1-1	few	CSVQGVGTEAFF	TGCAGCGTACAGGGGGTAGGAACTGAAGCTTTCTTT
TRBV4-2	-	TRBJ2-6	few	CASSYTPGHLSSGANVLTF	TGTGCCAGCAGCTACACTCCGGGTCACCTTAGCTCTGGGGCCAACGTCCTGACTTTC
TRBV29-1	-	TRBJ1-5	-	CSVGHNSNQPQHF	TGCAGCGTGGGACATAATAGCAATCAGCCCCAGCATTTT
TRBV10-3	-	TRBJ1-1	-	CATAFDRQAFF	TGTGCCACCGCATTCGACAGGCAAGCTTTCTTT
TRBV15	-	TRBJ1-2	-	CATSREGGHYGYTF	TGTGCCACCAGCAGAGAGGGGGGACACTATGGCTACACCTTC
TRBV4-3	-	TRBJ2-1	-	CASSQDQYGQETQFF	TGCGCCAGCAGCCAAGATCAGTACGGGCAAGAGACCCAGTTCTTC
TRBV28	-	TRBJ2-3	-	CASSFLSRPDTQYF	TGTGCCAGCAGTTTCCTCAGCCGCCCAGATACGCAGTATTTT
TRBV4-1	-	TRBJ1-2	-	CASSQDRTLKPYGYTF	TGCGCCAGCAGCCAAGATAGGACCCTGAAGCCCTATGGCTACACCTTC
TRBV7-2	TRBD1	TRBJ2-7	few	CASIPGTESYEQYF	TGTGCCAGCATTCCCGGGACAGAATCCTACGAGCAGTACTTC
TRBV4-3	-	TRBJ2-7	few	CASSQDPGLAYEQYF	TGCGCCAGCAGCCAAGACCCAGGGTTAGCCTACGAGCAGTACTTC
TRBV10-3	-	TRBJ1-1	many	CAISEGDFTEAFF	TGTGCCATCAGTGAAGGGGACTTCACTGAAGCTTTCTTT
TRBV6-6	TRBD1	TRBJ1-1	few	CASSGTTGIATEAFF	TGTGCCAGCAGTGGAACGACAGGGATCGCCACTGAAGCTTTCTTT
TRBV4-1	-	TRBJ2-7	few	CASSQVGGPSFSYEQYF	TGCGCCAGCAGCCAAGTGGGCGGACCGTCCTTTTCCTACGAGCAGTACTTC
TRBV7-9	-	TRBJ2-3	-	CASRNTSGTYTDTQYF	TGTGCCAGCAGAAACACTTCCGGGACCTACACAGATACGCAGTATTTT
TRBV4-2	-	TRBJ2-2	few	CASSQVQGGTGELFF	TGTGCCAGCAGCCAAGTGCAGGGTGGGACCGGGGAGCTGTTTTTT
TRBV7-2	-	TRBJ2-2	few	CASSRNTGPWELFF	TGTGCCAGCAGCCGAAATACAGGGCCTTGGGAGCTGTTTTTT
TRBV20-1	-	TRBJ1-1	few	CSARVWGNTEAFF	TGCAGTGCTAGAGTGTGGGGGAACACTGAAGCTTTCTTT
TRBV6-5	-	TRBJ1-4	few	CASSYQTPATNEKLFF	TGTGCCAGCAGTTATCAAACACCGGCAACTAATGAAAAACTGTTTTTT
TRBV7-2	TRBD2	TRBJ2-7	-	CASSLLAGNPNEQYF	TGTGCCAGCAGCCTACTAGCGGGGAACCCCAATGAGCAGTACTTC
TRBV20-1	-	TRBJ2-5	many	CSARDPRVVVWEETQYF	TGCAGTGCTAGAGATCCTCGGGTAGTTGTATGGGAAGAGACCCAGTACTTC
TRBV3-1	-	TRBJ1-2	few	CASRHQTDGYTF	TGTGCCAGCAGACATCAGACTGATGGCTACACCTTC
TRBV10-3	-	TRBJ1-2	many	CAISDWEEPAEGYTF	TGTGCCATCAGTGACTGGGAGGAGCCTGCTGAGGGCTACACCTTC
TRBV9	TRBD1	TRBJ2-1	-	CASSVVQGTGNEQFF	TGTGCCAGCAGCGTAGTCCAAGGGACAGGGAATGAGCAGTTCTTC
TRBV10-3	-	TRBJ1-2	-	CANSRETGVTNYGYTF	TGTGCCAACTCGCGGGAGACAGGAGTTACTAACTATGGCTACACCTTC
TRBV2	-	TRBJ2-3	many	CASSGWDSTDTQYF	TGTGCCAGCAGTGGATGGGACAGCACAGATACGCAGTATTTT
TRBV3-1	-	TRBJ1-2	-	CASSQVIQDGYTF	TGTGCCAGCAGCCAAGTTATTCAGGATGGCTACACCTTC
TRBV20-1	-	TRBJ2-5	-	CSANLDLQETQYF	TGCAGTGCTAACCTGGACTTACAAGAGACCCAGTACTTC
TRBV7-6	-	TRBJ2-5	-	CASSFSPGPQETQYF	TGTGCCAGCAGCTTTTCCCCCGGGCCACAAGAGACCCAGTACTTC
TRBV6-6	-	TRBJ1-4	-	CASSYSTPGGTAGKLFF	TGTGCCAGCAGTTACTCGACCCCCGGCGGGACCGCAGGAAAACTGTTTTTT
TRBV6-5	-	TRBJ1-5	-	CATGPEGRPQHF	TGTGCCACGGGCCCAGAGGGTCGGCCCCAGCATTTT
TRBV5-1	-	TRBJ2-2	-	CASSFPGTTNTGGLFF	TGCGCCAGCAGCTTTCCCGGGACGACGAACACCGGGGGGCTGTTTTTT
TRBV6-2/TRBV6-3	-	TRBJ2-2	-	CASIPGQTDTGELFF	TGTGCCAGCATCCCTGGACAAACCGACACCGGGGAGCTGTTTTTT
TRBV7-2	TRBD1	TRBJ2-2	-	CASLPGQGANTGELFF	TGTGCCAGTTTACCGGGACAGGGTGCCAACACCGGGGAGCTGTTTTTT
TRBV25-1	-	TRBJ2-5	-	CAGSDLETQYF	TGTGCCGGCAGTGATCTAGAGACCCAGTACTTC
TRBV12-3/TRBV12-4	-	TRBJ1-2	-	CASSFGGGEGYTF	TGTGCCAGCAGTTTCGGAGGGGGGGAAGGCTACACCTTC
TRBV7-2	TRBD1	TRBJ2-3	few	CASTLTGFSDTQYF	TGTGCCAGCACCCTGACAGGGTTCTCAGATACGCAGTATTTT
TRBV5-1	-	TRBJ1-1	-	CASSSTHPAEAFF	TGCGCCAGCAGCTCCACCCACCCGGCTGAAGCTTTCTTT
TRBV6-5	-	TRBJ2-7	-	CASSYGAGPYEQYF	TGTGCCAGCAGTTACGGGGCAGGGCCTTACGAGCAGTACTTC
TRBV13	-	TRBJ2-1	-	CASSPKYRSAYNERFF	TGTGCCAGCAGCCCAAAATACAGGTCAGCCTACAATGAGCGGTTCTTC
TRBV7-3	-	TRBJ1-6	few	CASSLDSTNSPLHF	TGTGCCAGCAGCCTGGACTCAACAAATTCACCCCTCCACTTT
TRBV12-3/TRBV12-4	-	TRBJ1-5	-	CASSRTANNNQPQHF	TGTGCCAGCAGTCGGACCGCAAACAACAATCAGCCCCAGCATTTT
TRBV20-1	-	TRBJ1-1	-	CSAAEDREAFF	TGCAGTGCAGCTGAAGATCGAGAAGCTTTCTTT
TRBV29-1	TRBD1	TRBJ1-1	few	CSSSTGENTEAFF	TGCAGCTCTTCGACAGGGGAGAACACTGAAGCTTTCTTT
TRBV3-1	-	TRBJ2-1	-	CASSQDSGAEFF	TGTGCCAGCAGCCAAGACTCAGGGGCAGAGTTCTTC
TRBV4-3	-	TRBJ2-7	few	CASSQDQELNEQYF	TGCGCCAGCAGCCAAGATCAAGAACTCAATGAGCAGTACTTC
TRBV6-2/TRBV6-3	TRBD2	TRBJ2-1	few	CASKKAGPSYNEQFF	TGTGCCAGCAAGAAAGCGGGACCTTCCTACAATGAGCAGTTCTTC
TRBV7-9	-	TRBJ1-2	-	CASSAEVPLGYTF	TGTGCCAGCAGCGCCGAGGTCCCCCTTGGCTACACCTTC
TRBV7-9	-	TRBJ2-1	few	CASSWLSAGEPYNEQFF	TGTGCCAGCAGCTGGCTCTCAGCGGGTGAGCCCTACAATGAGCAGTTCTTC